This T cell receptor (beta chain) comes out of a study of graft-versus-host responses after intestinal transplantation. Trimming removed 7 bases from V and 3 bases from J; junction bases left unmatched: 9. CDR1 is LNHDA, CDR2 SQIVND, per germline (reference sequence). The CDR3 consists of 14 residues. Repertoires were generated with immunoSEQ multiplex PCR, while TCRdb's copy carries only in-frame clones and drops some. Found here are about 110,000 clones, about 87% of them singletons; the top ten hold over 0.55%. With regard to this clone: Its target is unknown.

This sequence originates from a human donor who was the organ donor for an intestinal transplant. Sequences were derived from unstimulated CD4+ T cells sorted from spleen or lymph node cells, sampled before transplant. The chain links TRBV19 to TRBJ2-7; 7 bases align to TRBD2. DNA of the CDR3: TGTGCCAGTAACCCTAGCGGAAAGAACTACGAGCAGTACTTC. It is translated as CASNPSGKNYEQYF.